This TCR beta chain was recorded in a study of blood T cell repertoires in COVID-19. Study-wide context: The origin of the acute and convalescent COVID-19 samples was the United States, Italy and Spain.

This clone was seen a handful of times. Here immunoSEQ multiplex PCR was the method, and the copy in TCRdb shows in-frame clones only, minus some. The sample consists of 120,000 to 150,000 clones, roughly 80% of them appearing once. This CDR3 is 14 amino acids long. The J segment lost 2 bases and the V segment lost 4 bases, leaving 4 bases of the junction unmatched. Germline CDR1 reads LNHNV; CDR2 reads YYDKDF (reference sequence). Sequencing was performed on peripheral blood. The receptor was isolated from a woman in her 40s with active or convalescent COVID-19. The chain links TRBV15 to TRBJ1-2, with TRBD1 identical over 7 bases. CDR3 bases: TGTGCCACCAGCACCCAGACAGGGAACTATGGCTACACCTTC. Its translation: CATSTQTGNYGYTF.